This TCR beta chain was found in a study of T cells expressing NK-cell markers. Study-wide points: Dominant NKG2C+ clonotypes in roughly 6 donors made up about 1.0-7.0% of CD8+ T cells.

Scientists made TCR beta cDNA using 5'RACE template switching with UMIs. TCRdb reprocessed the 5' RACE reads, with one entry per CDR3 protein and no DNA. The sample data list 150,000 to 160,000 distinct CDR3 sequences. Points on this clonotype: Its antigen is currently unknown.

Germline V gives CDR1 SGDLS, CDR2 YYNGEE. This CDR3 spans 15 amino acids. The chain combines TRBV9 with TRBJ2-5; TCRdb proposes TRBD2, but this gene call is untestable without DNA. The sequence was obtained from a woman between 50 and 59 years old in good health. The specimen was blood T cells: a sorted CD56 or NKG2C T cell subset, CD4+ or CD8+ T cells, or bulk PBMC T cells (not recorded which). CDR3 amino acids: CASSVYFGLGETQYF.